The entry below gives a single T cell receptor beta chain sequence along with its context. These data are taken from a study of CD4+ T cells in melanoma. TCRdb keeps only in-frame clones here, not all; method: immunoSEQ multiplex PCR. The table lists about 14,000 clones, 60% to 70% of them singletons, with roughly 16% in the top ten. The V end lost 2 bases, the J end lost 2 bases, and 10 bases lay between the germline ends. The CDR3 totals 16 residues. Germline V gene lookup returns CDR1 SEHNR and CDR2 FQNEAQ (reference sequence). The sample taken for sequencing was cells from a culture (not recorded whether cultured in vitro). The sequence was obtained from a human donor with melanoma. The chain combines TRBV7-9 with TRBJ2-6; weak D call: TRBD1 (6 bases). DNA of the CDR3: TGTGCCAGCAGCTTACGGGCAGGGGCTGGGGCCAACGTCCTGACTTTC. It yields the protein CASSLRAGAGANVLTF.